This T cell receptor (beta chain) was sequenced for a study of CD8 T cells in ankylosing spondylitis. This clonotype was detected many times. The antigen is undetermined. This CDR3 is built from 15 residues. The V end was cut by 3 bases, the J end by 0 bases, with 13 bases between. Germline assignment: CDR1 DFQATT and CDR2 SNEGSKA (reference sequence). General study points: The study identified a TCR beta motif of several highly homologous variants that appeared characteristic of ankylosing spondylitis blood.

Construction of TCR beta libraries was performed using quantitative 5'-RACE with molecular barcodes. TCRdb re-called the 5' RACE reads through MiXCR, storing one row per CDR3 protein. The sample lists 200,000 to 300,000 distinct CDR3 sequences, about 24% occurring once. The sequence derives from a male donor with ankylosing spondylitis or in good health (not recorded which). This rearrangement joins TRBV20-1 to TRBJ2-3; weak D call: TRBD1 (6 bases). The sample comprised blood, either unsorted or a sorted T cell fraction (not recorded which). CDR3 nucleotides: TGCAGTGCTAGGGCCCCGGGACAAAGCACAGATACGCAGTATTTT. Encoded protein: CSARAPGQSTDTQYF.